The 21 T cell receptor beta chains reported below all come from one sample, sequenced in a study of blood T cell repertoires in COVID-19. Data came from immunoSEQ multiplex PCR; TCRdb stores just in-frame clones and leaves some out. The sample consists of roughly 150,000 clones, approximately 83% of them appearing once. Source material: peripheral blood. The receptor set was obtained from a human donor in a cohort sampled during active COVID-19.

V is TRBV7-9 and J is TRBJ1-1, with D tentatively TRBD1 (6 bases). V was pared by 0 bases and J by 2 bases, with 7 bases between. Looked up from germline, CDR1 is SEHNR and CDR2 is FQNEAQ (reference sequence). The CDR3 extends over 14 amino acids. CDR3 sequence: CASSLAQGNTEAFF. In DNA, the CDR3 is TGTGCCAGCAGCTTAGCACAGGGTAACACTGAAGCTTTCTTT.

This sequence joins TRBV6-1 and TRBJ2-7; D call uncertain. The CDR3 runs to 12 residues. V lost 1 base and J lost 2, with 3 bases in between. CDR1 is MNHNS, CDR2 SASEGT, per germline. The CDR3 sequence: CASSEDTYEQYF. The DNA for the CDR3 is TGTGCCAGCAGTGAAGACACCTACGAGCAGTACTTC.

The CDR3 coding sequence is TGTGCCAGCAGCCAATCCGGGAGGGCTAGGAACCAAGAGACCCAGTACTTC. Protein product: CASSQSGRARNQETQYF. The chain employs TRBV3-1 (or the pseudogene TRBV3-2) and TRBJ2-5; 8 nucleotides align to TRBD2. The trim removed 2 bases at V and 0 bases at J, leaving 8 bases unmatched. The CDR3 has 17 amino acids. The germline V gene encodes CDR1 LGHDT and CDR2 YNNKEL (reference sequence).

The CDR3: CASSAGFWGQSNSPLHF. DNA for the CDR3: TGTGCCAGCAGCGCGGGGTTCTGGGGACAGTCTAATTCACCCCTCCACTTT. The chain joins TRBV7-2 to TRBJ1-6; 7 bases fit TRBD1. The CDR3 loop spans 17 amino acids. Germline-derived CDR1 and CDR2 are SGHTA and FQGNSA. After removal of 5 bases from V and 6 bases from J, the junction contained 13 bases not matched to a gene.

This chain joins TRBV27 and TRBJ1-5, with D hard to call. The CDR3 sequence is 13 residues long. Deletions cut 2 bases from V and 1 base from J, with 3 bases between. Germline V gene lookup returns CDR1 MNHEY and CDR2 SMNVEV (reference sequence). The CDR3 spells CASSLVSNQPQHF. In DNA, the CDR3 is TGTGCCAGCAGTTTAGTAAGCAATCAGCCCCAGCATTTT.

The J gene is TRBJ1-3, the V gene TRBV6-5; TRBD1 agrees at 7 bases. The germline V gene has CDR1 MNHEY and CDR2 SVGAGI. CDR3 size: 15 residues. The ends lost 2 bases at V and 4 bases at J; junction bases unmatched: 5. CDR3 in DNA: TGTGCCAGCAGTTACGCGACAGGGAGGGGAAACACCATATATTTT. Encoded protein: CASSYATGRGNTIYF.

This chain joins TRBV21-1 and TRBJ2-5; the table calls TRBD1, which could not be checked here. TRBV21-1 is designated a pseudogene. The CDR3 contains 16 residues. CDR3 nucleotides: TGTGCCAGCAGCAAAACCGGGACAGGGGACCAAGAGACCCAGTACTTC. As protein: CASSKTGTGDQETQYF.

The chain couples TRBV24-1 to TRBJ2-7; no firm D call. Looked up from germline, CDR1 is KGHDR and CDR2 is SFDVKD. This CDR3 comprises 16 residues. V was pared by 0 bases and J by 2 bases, with 13 bases between. The CDR3 DNA follows: TGTGCCACCAGTGATTTGGGTTCGAAAGGAGCCTACGAGCAGTACTTC. Amino acid sequence: CATSDLGSKGAYEQYF.

The chain carries TRBV13 and TRBJ1-6; TRBD1 matches at 8 bases. The CDR3 is 14 amino acids. Germline CDR1 is PRHDT and CDR2 is FYEKMQ (reference sequence). The ends lost 6 bases at V and 7 bases at J; junction bases unmatched: 5. CDR3 protein: CASSRTGLNSPLHF. The CDR3 DNA sequence: TGTGCCAGCAGTAGGACAGGGCTAAATTCACCCCTCCACTTT.

V and J are TRBV6-5 and TRBJ2-5; tentatively, D is TRBD1 (6 bases). There are 15 residues in the CDR3. Trimming stripped 5 bases from V and 1 base from J, with 14 bases between. The germline CDR1 and CDR2 sequences are MNHEY and SVGAGI. The CDR3 loop reads CASSRRDTFQETQYF. The CDR3 bases are TGTGCCAGCAGTCGACGGGACACCTTCCAAGAGACCCAGTACTTC.

The CDR3: CATSDGFSGQFF. In DNA, the CDR3 is TGTGCCACCAGTGATGGGTTTAGTGGGCAATTCTTT. The V call is TRBV24-1, the J call TRBJ1-1, with D hard to call. This CDR3 is 12 amino acids long. Trimming left V 3 bases short and J 14 bases short, with 15 bases between. Germline CDR1 reads KGHDR; CDR2 reads SFDVKD.

This sequence joins TRBV18 and TRBJ1-5; 7 nucleotides match TRBD1. The CDR3 runs to 16 residues. Looked up from germline, CDR1 is KGHSH and CDR2 is LQKENI. V shed 2 bases and J 4 bases; nucleotides not matched to a gene: 8. CDR3 residues: CASSPSGTDLNQPQHF. CDR3 DNA sequence: TGTGCCAGCTCACCATCCGGGACAGATTTAAATCAGCCCCAGCATTTT.

The CDR3 nucleotides read TGCAGCGTTGTTGTATACGAGCAGTACTTC. Encoded protein: CSVVVYEQYF. V usage is TRBV29-1 and J usage is TRBJ2-7; D ambiguous. V gave up 4 bases and J gave up 4 bases, with 5 bases separating them. CDR1 and CDR2 (germline): SQVTM, ANQGSEA. The CDR3 runs to 10 residues.

The J gene is TRBJ2-3, the V gene TRBV6-5, with D possibly being TRBD1 (5 bases). There are 15 residues in the CDR3. Trimming pared 6 bases from V and 0 bases from J, leaving 13 bases between. CDR1 and CDR2 from the germline V gene are MNHEY and SVGAGI. The CDR3 loop reads CASSAYRISTDTQYF. The CDR3 nucleotides are TGTGCCAGCAGCGCTTACAGGATTAGCACAGATACGCAGTATTTT.

J is TRBJ2-6 and V is TRBV5-4; TRBD1 agrees at 9 bases. The ends lost 0 bases at V and 0 bases at J; junction bases unmatched: 7. The germline gives CDR1 SGHNT, CDR2 YYREEE (reference sequence). The CDR3 has 19 amino acids. This chain's CDR3 is CASSLVSDRGSSGANVLTF. The CDR3 bases are TGTGCCAGCAGCTTGGTCTCGGACAGGGGATCCTCTGGGGCCAACGTCCTGACTTTC.

This chain connects TRBV5-5 to TRBJ2-7, with D possibly TRBD1 on 7 matching bases. The CDR3 has 16 residues. Germline CDR1 is SGHKS and CDR2 is YYEKEE (reference sequence). V dropped 2 bases and J dropped 0 bases, with 15 bases sitting between them. This CDR3 reads CASSLTGEALSYEQYF. CDR3 in DNA: TGTGCCAGCAGCTTAACAGGGGAGGCCCTCTCCTACGAGCAGTACTTC. Based on the CDR3 plus reference TRBV5-5 and TRBJ2-7, the full variable domain is DAGVTQSPTHLIKTRGQQVTLRCSPISGHKSVSWYQQVLGQGPQFIFQYYEKEERGRGNFPDRFSARQFPNYSSELNVNALLLGDSALYLCASSLTGEALSYEQYFGPGTRLTVT.

This clone was counted between two and nine times. The chain uses TRBV7-3 and TRBJ1-2, with 9 bases matching TRBD1. Germline assignment: CDR1 SGHTA and CDR2 FQGTGA. V trimming: 3 bases; J trimming: 7 bases; junction bases outside the gene matches: 3. CDR3 length: 13 residues. CDR3 DNA sequence: TGTGCCAGCAGCTTCGGGACAGGGATTGGCTACACCTTC. Translating it yields CASSFGTGIGYTF.

This clone appeared a few times. The chain joins TRBV29-1 to TRBJ2-5; D perhaps matches TRBD1 (6 bases). In germline, CDR1 is SQVTM, CDR2 ANQGSEA. There are 14 residues in the CDR3. Trimming took off 4 bases at V and 5 bases at J, with 17 bases between the two ends. The DNA of the CDR3 is TGCAGCGTTGTCGATCAGGGGCGTAGGGAGACCCAGTACTTC. As protein: CSVVDQGRRETQYF.

This CDR3 reads CASSLPKNRVGDTQYF. Here the CDR3 DNA reads TGTGCCAGCAGCTTACCTAAAAACAGGGTTGGCGATACGCAGTATTTT. The gene calls are TRBV7-6 and TRBJ2-3, with D possibly matching TRBD1 (6 bases). The V gene lost 2 bases and the J gene lost 6 bases, with 18 bases spanning the gap. Looked up from germline, CDR1 is SGHVS and CDR2 is FNYEAQ. The CDR3 length is 16 residues.

CDR3 in DNA: TGTGCCAGCAGCCGCGGGTCAGAAGCCTACGAGCAGTACTTC. This encodes CASSRGSEAYEQYF. The chain recombines TRBV7-9 with TRBJ2-7; tentatively, D is TRBD2 (5 bases). The CDR3 sequence is 14 residues long. CDR1 is SEHNR and CDR2 is FQNEAQ in the germline V gene (reference sequence). The V end lost 5 bases, the J end lost 2 bases, and 13 bases lay between the germline ends.

The rearrangement joins TRBV7-9 to TRBJ2-5, with 8 bases matching TRBD1. Germline V gives CDR1 SEHNR, CDR2 FQNEAQ (reference sequence). The CDR3 extends over 13 amino acids. V was pared by 5 bases and J by 5 bases, with 4 bases of the junction left unmatched. CDR3 loop: CASSQTGAETQYF. The CDR3 DNA reads TGTGCCAGCAGCCAGACAGGGGCCGAGACCCAGTACTTC.